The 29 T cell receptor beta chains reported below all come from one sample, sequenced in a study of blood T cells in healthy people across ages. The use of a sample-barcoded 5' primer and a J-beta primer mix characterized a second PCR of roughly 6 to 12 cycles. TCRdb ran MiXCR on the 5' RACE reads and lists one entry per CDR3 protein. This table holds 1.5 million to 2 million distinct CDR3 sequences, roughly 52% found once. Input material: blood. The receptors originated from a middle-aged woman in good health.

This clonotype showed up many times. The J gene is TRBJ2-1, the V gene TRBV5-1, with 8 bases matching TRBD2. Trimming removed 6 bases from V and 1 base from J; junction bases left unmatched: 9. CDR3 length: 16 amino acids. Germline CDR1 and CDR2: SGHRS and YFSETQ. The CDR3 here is CASTGGGGGSYNEQFF. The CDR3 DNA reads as TGCGCCAGCACCGGGGGTGGCGGGGGGTCCTACAATGAGCAGTTCTTC.

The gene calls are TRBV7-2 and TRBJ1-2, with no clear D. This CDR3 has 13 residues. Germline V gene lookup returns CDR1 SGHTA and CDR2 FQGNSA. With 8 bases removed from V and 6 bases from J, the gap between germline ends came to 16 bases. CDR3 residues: CASGRTTEDGYTF. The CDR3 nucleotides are TGTGCCAGCGGCCGGACCACGGAGGATGGCTACACCTTC.

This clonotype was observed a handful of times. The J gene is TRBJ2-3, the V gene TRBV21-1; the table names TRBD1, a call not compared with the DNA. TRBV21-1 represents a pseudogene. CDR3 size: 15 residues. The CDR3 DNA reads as TGTGCCAGCAGGCCGGGACAGGGATACACAGATACGCAGTATTTT. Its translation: CASRPGQGYTDTQYF.

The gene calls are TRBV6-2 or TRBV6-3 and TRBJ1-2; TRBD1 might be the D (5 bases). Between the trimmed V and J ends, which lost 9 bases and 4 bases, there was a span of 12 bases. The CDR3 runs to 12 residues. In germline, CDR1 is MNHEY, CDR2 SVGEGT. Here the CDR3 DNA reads TGTGCCAGTGGAGACGGGACCTATGGCTACACCTTC. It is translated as CASGDGTYGYTF.

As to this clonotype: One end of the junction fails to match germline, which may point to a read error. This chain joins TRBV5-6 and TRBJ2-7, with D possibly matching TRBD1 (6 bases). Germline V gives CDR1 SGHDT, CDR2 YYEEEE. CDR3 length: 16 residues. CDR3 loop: CTSSPDGTRVSYEQYF. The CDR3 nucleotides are TGTACCAGCAGCCCAGATGGGACACGCGTCTCCTACGAGCAGTACTTC. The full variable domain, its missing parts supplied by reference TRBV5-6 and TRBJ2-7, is DAGVTQSPTHLIKTRGQQVTLRCSPKSGHDTVSWYQQALGQGPQFIFQYYEEEERQRGNFPDRFSGHQFPNYSSELNVNALLLGDSALYLCTSSPDGTRVSYEQYFGPGTRLTVT.

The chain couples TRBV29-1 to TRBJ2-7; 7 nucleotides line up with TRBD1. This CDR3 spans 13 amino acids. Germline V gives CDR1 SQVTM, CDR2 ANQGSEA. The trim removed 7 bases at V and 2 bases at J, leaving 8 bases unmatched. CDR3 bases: TGCAGCGCTGTGGACAGGTACGCCTACGAGCAGTACTTC. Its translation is CSAVDRYAYEQYF.

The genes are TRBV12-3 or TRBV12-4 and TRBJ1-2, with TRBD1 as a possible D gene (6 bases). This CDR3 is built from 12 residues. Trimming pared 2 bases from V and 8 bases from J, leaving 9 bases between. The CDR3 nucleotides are TGTGCCAGCAGTTTATGGGGGCACGGCTACACCTTC. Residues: CASSLWGHGYTF.

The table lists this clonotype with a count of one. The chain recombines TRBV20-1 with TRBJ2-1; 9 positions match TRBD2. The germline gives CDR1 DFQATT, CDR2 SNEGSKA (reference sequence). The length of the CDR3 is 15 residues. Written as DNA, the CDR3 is TGCAATGCCCGCCGGACCACCGGGACTAGCCCCGAGCAGTTCTTC. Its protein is CNARRTTGTSPEQFF.

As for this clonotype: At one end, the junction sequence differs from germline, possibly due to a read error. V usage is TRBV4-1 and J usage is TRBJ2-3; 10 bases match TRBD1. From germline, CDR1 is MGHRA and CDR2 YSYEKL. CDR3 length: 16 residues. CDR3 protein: CASSGPGQGYVDAQYF. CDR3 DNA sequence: TGCGCCAGCAGCGGGCCGGGACAGGGGTACGTAGATGCGCAGTATTTT.

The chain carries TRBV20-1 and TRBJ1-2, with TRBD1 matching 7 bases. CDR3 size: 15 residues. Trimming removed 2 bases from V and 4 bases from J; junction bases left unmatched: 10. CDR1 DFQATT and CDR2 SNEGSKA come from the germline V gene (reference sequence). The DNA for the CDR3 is TGCAGTGCTAGACCCCGGACAGGATCCACCTATGGCTACACCTTC. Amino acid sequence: CSARPRTGSTYGYTF.

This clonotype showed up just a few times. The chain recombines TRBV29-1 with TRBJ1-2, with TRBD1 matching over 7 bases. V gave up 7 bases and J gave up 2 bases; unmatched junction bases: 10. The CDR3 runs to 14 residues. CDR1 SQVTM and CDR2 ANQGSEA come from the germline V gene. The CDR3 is CSANQGVANYGYTF. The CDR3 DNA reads TGCAGCGCAAACCAGGGGGTTGCAAACTATGGCTACACCTTC.

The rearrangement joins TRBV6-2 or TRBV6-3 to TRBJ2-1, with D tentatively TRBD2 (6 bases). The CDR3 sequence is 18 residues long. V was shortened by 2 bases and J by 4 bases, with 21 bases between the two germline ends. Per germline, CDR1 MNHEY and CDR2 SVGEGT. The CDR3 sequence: CASSYPLPGGVNYNEQFF. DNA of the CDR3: TGTGCCAGCAGTTACCCGCTACCCGGAGGGGTAAATTACAATGAGCAGTTCTTC.

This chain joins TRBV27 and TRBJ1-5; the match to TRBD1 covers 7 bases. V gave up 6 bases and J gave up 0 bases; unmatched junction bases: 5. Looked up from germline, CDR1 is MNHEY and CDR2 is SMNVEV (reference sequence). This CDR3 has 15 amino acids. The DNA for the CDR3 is TGTGCCAGCAGCCTGGACAGGTTTAGCAATCAGCCCCAGCATTTT. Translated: CASSLDRFSNQPQHF.

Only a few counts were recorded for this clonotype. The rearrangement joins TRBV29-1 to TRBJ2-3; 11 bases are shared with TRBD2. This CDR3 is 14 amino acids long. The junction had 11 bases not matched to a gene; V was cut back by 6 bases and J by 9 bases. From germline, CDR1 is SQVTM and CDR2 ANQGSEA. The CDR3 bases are TGCAGCGTAGCTACTAGCGGGGGCTCCGGGACGCAGTATTTT. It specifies CSVATSGGSGTQYF.

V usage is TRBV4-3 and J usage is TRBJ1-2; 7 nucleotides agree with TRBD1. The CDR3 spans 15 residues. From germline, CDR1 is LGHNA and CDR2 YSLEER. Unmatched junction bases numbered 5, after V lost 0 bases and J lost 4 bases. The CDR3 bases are TGCGCCAGCAGCCAAGATATGGGACAGCTCTATGGCTACACCTTC. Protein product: CASSQDMGQLYGYTF.

The CDR3 nucleotides are TGTGCCAGCAGCTTAGGGCTAGCGGGGGGGCATGTGGATGAGCAGTTCTTC. This codes for CASSLGLAGGHVDEQFF. V is TRBV11-2 and J is TRBJ2-1; 12 positions match TRBD2. After removal of 1 base from V and 8 bases from J, the junction contained 9 bases not matched to a gene. CDR3 length: 17 residues. CDR1 is SGHAT and CDR2 is FQNNGV in the germline V gene.

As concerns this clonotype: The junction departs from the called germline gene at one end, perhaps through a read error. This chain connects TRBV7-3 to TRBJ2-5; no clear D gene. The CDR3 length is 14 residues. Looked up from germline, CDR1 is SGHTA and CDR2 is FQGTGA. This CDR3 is CASSFGGSQETQCF. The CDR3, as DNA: TGTGCCAGCAGCTTTGGTGGCAGCCAAGAGACCCAGTGCTTC.

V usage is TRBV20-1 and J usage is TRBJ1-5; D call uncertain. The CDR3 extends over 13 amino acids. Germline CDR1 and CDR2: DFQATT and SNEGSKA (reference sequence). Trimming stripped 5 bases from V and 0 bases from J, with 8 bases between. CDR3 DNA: TGCAGTGCTCTCGGATATAGCAATCAGCCCCAGCATTTT. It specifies CSALGYSNQPQHF.

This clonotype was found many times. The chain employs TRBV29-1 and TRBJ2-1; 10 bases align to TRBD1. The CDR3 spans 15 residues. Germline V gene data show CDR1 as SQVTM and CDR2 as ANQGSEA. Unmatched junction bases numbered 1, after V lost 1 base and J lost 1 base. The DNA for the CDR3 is TGCAGCGTTGAAGCGGGACAGGGGTCCTACAATGAGCAGTTCTTC. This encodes CSVEAGQGSYNEQFF.

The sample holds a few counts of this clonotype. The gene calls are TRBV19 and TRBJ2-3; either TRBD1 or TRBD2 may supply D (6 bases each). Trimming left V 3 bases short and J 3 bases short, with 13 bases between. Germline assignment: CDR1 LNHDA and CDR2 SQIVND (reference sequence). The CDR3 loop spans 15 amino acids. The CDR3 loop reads CASSMGGEVTDTQYF. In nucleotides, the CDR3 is TGTGCCAGTAGTATGGGGGGCGAAGTAACAGATACGCAGTATTTT. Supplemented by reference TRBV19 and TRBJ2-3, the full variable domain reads DGGITQSPKYLFRKEGQNVTLSCEQNLNHDAMYWYRQDPGQGLRLIYYSQIVNDFQKGDIAEGYSVSREKKESFPLTVTSAQKNPTAFYLCASSMGGEVTDTQYFGPGTRLTVL.

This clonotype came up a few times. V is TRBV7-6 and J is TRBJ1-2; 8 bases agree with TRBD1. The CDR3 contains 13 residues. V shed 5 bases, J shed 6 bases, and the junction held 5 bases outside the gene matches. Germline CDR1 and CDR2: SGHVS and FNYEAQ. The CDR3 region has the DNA TGTGCCAGCAGCACCGCGACAGGGGATGGCTACACCTTC. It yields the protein CASSTATGDGYTF. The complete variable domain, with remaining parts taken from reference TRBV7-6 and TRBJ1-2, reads GAGVSQSPRYKVTKRGQDVALRCDPISGHVSLYWYRQALGQGPEFLTYFNYEAQQDKSGLPNDRFSAERPEGSISTLTIQRTEQRDSAMYRCASSTATGDGYTFGSGTRLTVV.

The CDR3 DNA reads as TGTGCCAGCAGTCGCCCCGGACAGGGGGCTAATGAGCAGTTCTTC. As protein: CASSRPGQGANEQFF. The rearrangement joins TRBV6-2 or TRBV6-3 to TRBJ2-1, with 11 positions matching TRBD1. The CDR3 spans 15 residues. Losses at the gene ends were 5 bases for V and 7 bases for J; bases not matched to a gene: 7. Per the germline V gene, CDR1 is MNHEY and CDR2 is SVGEGT.

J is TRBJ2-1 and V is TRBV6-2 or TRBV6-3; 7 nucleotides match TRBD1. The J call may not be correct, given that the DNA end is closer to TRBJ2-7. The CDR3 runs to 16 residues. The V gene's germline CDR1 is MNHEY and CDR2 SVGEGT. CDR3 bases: TGTGCCAGCAGTTACACCCCACCGGGACAGTACAATGAGCAGTACTTC. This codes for CASSYTPPGQYNEQYF.

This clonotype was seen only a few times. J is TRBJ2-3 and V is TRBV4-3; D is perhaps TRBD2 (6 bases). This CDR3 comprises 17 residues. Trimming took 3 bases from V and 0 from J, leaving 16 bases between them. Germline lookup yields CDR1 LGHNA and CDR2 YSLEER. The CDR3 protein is CASSHQGLEASTDTQYF. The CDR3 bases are TGCGCCAGCAGCCACCAGGGACTCGAAGCTAGCACAGATACGCAGTATTTT.

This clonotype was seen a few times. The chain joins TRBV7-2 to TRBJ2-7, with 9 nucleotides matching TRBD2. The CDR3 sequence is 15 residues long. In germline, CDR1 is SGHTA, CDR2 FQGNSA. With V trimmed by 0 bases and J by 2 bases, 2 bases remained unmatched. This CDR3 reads CASSLAAGGAYEQYF. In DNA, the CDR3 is TGTGCCAGCAGCTTAGCAGCGGGGGGCGCCTACGAGCAGTACTTC.

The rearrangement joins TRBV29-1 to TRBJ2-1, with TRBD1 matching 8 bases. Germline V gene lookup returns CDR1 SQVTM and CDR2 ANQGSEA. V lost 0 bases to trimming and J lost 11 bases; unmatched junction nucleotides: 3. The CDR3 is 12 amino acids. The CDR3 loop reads CSVEDTGGKQFF. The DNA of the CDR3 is TGCAGCGTTGAAGATACAGGGGGGAAGCAGTTCTTC.

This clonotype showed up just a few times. CDR3 sequence: CASSQDLWGGVDYGYTF. DNA for the CDR3: TGCGCCAGCAGCCAAGATCTTTGGGGGGGCGTTGACTATGGCTACACCTTC. The V call is TRBV4-1, the J call TRBJ1-2, with D perhaps TRBD1 (6 bases). The CDR3 extends over 17 amino acids. Trimming pared 0 bases from V and 3 bases from J, leaving 17 bases between. In germline, CDR1 is MGHRA, CDR2 YSYEKL.

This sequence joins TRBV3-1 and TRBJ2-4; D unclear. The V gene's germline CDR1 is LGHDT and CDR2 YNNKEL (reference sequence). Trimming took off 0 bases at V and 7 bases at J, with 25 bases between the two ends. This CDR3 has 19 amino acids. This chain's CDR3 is CASSQDSKGAFPPGNIQYF. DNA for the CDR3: TGTGCCAGCAGCCAAGATAGTAAGGGCGCATTCCCCCCGGGTAACATTCAGTACTTC. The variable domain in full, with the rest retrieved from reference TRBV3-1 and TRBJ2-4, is DTAVSQTPKYLVTQMGNDKSIKCEQNLGHDTMYWYKQDSKKFLKIMFSYNNKELIINETVPNRFSPKSPDKAHLNLHINSLELGDSAVYFCASSQDSKGAFPPGNIQYFGAGTRLSVL.

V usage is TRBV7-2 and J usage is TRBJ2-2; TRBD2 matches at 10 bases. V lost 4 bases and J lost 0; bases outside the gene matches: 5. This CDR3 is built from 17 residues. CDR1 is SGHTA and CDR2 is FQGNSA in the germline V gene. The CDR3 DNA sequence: TGTGCCAGCAGCTACCAGAGCGGGGGGGCGAACACCGGGGAGCTGTTTTTT. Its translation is CASSYQSGGANTGELFF.